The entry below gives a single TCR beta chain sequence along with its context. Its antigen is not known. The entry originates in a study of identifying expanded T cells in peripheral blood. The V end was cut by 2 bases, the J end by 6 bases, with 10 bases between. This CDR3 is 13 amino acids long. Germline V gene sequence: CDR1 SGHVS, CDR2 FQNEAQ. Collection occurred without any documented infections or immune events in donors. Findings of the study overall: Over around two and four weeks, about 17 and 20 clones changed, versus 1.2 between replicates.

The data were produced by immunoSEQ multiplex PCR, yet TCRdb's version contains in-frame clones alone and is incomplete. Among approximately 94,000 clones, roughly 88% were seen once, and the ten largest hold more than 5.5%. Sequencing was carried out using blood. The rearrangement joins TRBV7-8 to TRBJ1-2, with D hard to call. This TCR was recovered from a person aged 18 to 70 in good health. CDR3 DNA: TGTGCCAGCAGCTTAACGACCGGGGATGGCTACACCTTC. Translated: CASSLTTGDGYTF.